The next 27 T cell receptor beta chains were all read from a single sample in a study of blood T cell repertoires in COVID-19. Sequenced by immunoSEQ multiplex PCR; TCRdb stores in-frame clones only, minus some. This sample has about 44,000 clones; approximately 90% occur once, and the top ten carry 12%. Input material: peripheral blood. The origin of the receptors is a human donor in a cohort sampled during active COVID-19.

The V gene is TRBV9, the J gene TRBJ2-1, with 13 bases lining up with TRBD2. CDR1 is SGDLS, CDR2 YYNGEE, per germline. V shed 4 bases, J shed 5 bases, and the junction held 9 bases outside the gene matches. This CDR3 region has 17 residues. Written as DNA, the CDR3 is TGTGCCAGCAGCAGAGGGGAGGGACTAGCGGGGAACAATGAGCAGTTCTTC. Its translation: CASSRGEGLAGNNEQFF.

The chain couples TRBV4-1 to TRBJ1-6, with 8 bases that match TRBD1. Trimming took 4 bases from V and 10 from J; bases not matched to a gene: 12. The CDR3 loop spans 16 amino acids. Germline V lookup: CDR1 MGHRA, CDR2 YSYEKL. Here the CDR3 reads CASSREGQGGSSPLHF. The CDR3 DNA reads TGCGCCAGCAGCCGAGAAGGACAGGGTGGTTCCTCACCCCTCCACTTT.

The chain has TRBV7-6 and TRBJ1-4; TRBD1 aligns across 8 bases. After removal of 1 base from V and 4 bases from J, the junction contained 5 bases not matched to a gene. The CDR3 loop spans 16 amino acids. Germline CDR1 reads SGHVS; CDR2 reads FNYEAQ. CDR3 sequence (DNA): TGTGCCAGCAGCTTAGTCGGGGGACAGGTTAATGAAAAACTGTTTTTT. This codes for CASSLVGGQVNEKLFF.

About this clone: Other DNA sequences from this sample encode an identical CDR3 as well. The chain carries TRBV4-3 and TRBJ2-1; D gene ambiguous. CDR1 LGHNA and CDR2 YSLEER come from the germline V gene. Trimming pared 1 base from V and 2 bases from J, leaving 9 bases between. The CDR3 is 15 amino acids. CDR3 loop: CASSQVGLTYNEQFF. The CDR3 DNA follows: TGCGCCAGCAGCCAAGTGGGCTTAACCTACAATGAGCAGTTCTTC.

The CDR3 region is CASSPRTGGMNTEAFF. In DNA form, the CDR3 reads TGTGCCAGCAGCCCACGGACAGGGGGCATGAACACTGAAGCTTTCTTT. The chain employs TRBV5-8 and TRBJ1-1, with TRBD1 matching over 11 bases. The CDR3 runs 16 residues. With V trimmed by 4 bases and J by 0 bases, 5 bases remained unmatched. Looked up from germline, CDR1 is SGHTS and CDR2 is YDEGEE.

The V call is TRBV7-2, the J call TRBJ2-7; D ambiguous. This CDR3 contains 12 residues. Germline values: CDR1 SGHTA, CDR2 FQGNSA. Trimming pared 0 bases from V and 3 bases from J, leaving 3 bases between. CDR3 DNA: TGTGCCAGCAGCTTAGCGCGCTACGAGCAGTACTTC. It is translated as CASSLARYEQYF.

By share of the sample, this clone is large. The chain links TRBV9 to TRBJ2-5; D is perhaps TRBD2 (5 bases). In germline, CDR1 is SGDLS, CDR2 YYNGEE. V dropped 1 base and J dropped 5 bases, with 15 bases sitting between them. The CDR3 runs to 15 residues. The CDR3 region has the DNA TGTGCCAGCAGCGTAAGTGGTAGCGATGGGGAGACCCAGTACTTC. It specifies CASSVSGSDGETQYF.

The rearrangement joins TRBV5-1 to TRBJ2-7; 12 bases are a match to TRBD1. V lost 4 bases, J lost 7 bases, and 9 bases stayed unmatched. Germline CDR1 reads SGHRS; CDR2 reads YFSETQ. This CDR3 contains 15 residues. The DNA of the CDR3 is TGCGCCAGCAGCCCTGGAGGGACAGGGGGCTATGAGCAGTACTTC. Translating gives CASSPGGTGGYEQYF.

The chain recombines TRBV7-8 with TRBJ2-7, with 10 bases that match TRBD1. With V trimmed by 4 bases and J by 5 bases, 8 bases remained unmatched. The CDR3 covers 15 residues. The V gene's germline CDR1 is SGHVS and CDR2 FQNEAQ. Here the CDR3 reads CASSYPGQGNNEQYF. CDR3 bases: TGTGCCAGCAGCTACCCGGGACAGGGGAACAACGAGCAGTACTTC.

This CDR3 reads CASSLTYRTSGRSSSYEQYF. DNA for the CDR3: TGTGCCAGCAGCTTAACCTATAGGACTAGCGGGAGGTCTAGCTCCTACGAGCAGTACTTC. The chain uses TRBV28 and TRBJ2-7; 14 bases match TRBD2. The CDR3 is 20 amino acids. Trimming cost V 6 bases and J 0 bases; bases outside gene matches: 16. Germline V gene sequence: CDR1 MDHEN, CDR2 SYDVKM.

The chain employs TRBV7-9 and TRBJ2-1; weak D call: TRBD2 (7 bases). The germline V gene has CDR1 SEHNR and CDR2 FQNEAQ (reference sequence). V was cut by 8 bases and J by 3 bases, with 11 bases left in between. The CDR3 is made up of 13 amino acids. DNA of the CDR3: TGTGCCAGCCCCGGGGGGCTCTACAATGAGCAGTTCTTC. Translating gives CASPGGLYNEQFF.

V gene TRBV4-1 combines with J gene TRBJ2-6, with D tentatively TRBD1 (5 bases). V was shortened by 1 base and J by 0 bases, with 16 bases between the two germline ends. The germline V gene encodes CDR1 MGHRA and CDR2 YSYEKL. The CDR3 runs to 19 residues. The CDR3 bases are TGCGCCAGCAGCCAAGTGTGGAAGGGGCAAAGCTCTGGGGCCAACGTCCTGACTTTC. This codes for CASSQVWKGQSSGANVLTF.

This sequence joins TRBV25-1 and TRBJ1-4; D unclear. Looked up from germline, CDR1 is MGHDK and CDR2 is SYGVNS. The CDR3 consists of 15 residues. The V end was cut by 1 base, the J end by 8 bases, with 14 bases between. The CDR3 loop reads CASSESTGFREKLFF. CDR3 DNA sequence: TGTGCCAGCAGTGAATCCACCGGGTTTCGAGAAAAACTGTTTTTT.

CDR3 sequence reads: CSASRTGDEQYF. CDR3 nucleotide sequence: TGCAGTGCTAGTCGGACAGGGGACGAGCAGTACTTC. The chain employs TRBV20-1 and TRBJ2-7; 9 positions agree with TRBD1. CDR3 length equals 12 residues. CDR1 and CDR2 (germline): DFQATT, SNEGSKA (reference sequence). Trimming removed 3 bases from V and 5 bases from J; junction bases left unmatched: 2.

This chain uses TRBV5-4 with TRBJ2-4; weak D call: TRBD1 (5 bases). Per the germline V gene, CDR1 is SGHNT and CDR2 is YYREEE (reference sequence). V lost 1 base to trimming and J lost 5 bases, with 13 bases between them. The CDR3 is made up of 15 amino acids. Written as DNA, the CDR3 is TGTGCCAGCAGCTTGAAGGGGCCGCAAGAAAACATTCAGTACTTC. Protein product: CASSLKGPQENIQYF. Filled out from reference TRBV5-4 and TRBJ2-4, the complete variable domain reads ETGVTQSPTHLIKTRGQQVTLRCSSQSGHNTVSWYQQALGQGPQFIFQYYREEENGRGNFPPRFSGLQFPNYSSELNVNALELDDSALYLCASSLKGPQENIQYFGAGTRLSVL.

CDR3 protein: CASSSQGRNQETQYF. The DNA for the CDR3 is TGTGCCAGCAGCTCCCAAGGCAGGAATCAAGAGACCCAGTACTTC. The chain joins TRBV7-2 to TRBJ2-5; D not certain. Deletions cut 4 bases from V and 2 bases from J, with 14 bases between. The CDR3 totals 15 residues. Germline CDR1 is SGHTA and CDR2 is FQGNSA.

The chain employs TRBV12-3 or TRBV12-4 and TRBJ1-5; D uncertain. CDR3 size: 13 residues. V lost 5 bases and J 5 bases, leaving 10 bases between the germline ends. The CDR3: CASSQVRYQPQHF. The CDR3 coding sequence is TGTGCCAGCAGTCAAGTCCGGTATCAGCCCCAGCATTTT.

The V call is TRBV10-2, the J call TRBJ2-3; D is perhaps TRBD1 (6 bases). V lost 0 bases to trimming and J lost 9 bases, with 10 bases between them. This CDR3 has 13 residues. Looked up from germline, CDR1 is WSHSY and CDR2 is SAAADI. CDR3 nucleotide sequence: TGCGCCAGCAGTGAGTCGAGGGGGATAACGCAGTATTTT. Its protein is CASSESRGITQYF.

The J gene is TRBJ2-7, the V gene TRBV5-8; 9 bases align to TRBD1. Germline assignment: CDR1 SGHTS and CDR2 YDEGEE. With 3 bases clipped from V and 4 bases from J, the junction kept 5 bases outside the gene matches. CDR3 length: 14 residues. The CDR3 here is CASSSPGQGYEQYF. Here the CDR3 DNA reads TGTGCCAGCAGCTCTCCGGGACAGGGTTACGAGCAGTACTTC.

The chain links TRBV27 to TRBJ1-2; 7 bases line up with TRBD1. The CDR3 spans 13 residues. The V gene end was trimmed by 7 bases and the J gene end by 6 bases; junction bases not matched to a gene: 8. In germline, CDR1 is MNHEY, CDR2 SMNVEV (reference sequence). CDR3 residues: CASKTPDRDGYTF. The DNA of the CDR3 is TGTGCCAGCAAAACCCCCGACAGGGATGGCTACACCTTC.

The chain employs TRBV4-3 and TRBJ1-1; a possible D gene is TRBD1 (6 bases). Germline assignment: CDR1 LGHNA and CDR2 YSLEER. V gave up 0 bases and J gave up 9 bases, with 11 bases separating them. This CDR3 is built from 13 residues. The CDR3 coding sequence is TGCGCCAGCAGCCAAGATAACGGACAGAAAGCTTTCTTT. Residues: CASSQDNGQKAFF.

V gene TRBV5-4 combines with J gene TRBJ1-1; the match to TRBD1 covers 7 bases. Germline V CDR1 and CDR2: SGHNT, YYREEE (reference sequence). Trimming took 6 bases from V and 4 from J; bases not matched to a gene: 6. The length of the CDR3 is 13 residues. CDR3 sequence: CASKDRLSTEAFF. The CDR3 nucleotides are TGTGCCAGCAAGGACAGGCTGAGCACTGAAGCTTTCTTT.

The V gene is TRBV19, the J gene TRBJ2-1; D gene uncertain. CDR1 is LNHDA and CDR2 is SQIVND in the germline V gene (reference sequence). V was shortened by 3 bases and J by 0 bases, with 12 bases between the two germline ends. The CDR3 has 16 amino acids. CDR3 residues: CASSITAFSSYNEQFF. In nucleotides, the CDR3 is TGTGCCAGTAGTATTACCGCGTTTAGCTCCTACAATGAGCAGTTCTTC. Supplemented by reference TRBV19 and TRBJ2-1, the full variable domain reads DGGITQSPKYLFRKEGQNVTLSCEQNLNHDAMYWYRQDPGQGLRLIYYSQIVNDFQKGDIAEGYSVSREKKESFPLTVTSAQKNPTAFYLCASSITAFSSYNEQFFGPGTRLTVL.

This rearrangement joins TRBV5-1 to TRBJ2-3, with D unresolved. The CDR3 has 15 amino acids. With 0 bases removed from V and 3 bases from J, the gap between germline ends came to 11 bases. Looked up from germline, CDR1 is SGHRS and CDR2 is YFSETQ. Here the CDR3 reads CASSLAGFVTDTQYF. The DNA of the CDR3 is TGCGCCAGCAGCTTGGCGGGTTTTGTAACAGATACGCAGTATTTT.

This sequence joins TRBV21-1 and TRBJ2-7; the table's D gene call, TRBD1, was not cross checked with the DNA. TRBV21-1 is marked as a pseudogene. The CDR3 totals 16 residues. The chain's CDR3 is CASSKGEGAQPYEQYF. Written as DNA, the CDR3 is TGTGCCAGCAGCAAAGGAGAGGGGGCGCAACCATACGAGCAGTACTTC.

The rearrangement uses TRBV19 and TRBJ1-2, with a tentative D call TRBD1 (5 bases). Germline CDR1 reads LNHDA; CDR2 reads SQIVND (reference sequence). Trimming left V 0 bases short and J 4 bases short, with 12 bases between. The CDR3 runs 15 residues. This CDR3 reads CASSIDLWGSYGYTF. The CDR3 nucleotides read TGTGCCAGTAGTATAGATCTATGGGGCAGCTATGGCTACACCTTC. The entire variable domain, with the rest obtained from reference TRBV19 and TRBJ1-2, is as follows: DGGITQSPKYLFRKEGQNVTLSCEQNLNHDAMYWYRQDPGQGLRLIYYSQIVNDFQKGDIAEGYSVSREKKESFPLTVTSAQKNPTAFYLCASSIDLWGSYGYTFGSGTRLTVV.

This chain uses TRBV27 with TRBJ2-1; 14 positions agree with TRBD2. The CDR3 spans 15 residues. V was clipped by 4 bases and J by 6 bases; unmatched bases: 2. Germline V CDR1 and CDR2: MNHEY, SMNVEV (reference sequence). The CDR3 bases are TGTGCCAGCAGTTCTGGGACTAGCGGGAGCAATGAGCAGTTCTTC. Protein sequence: CASSSGTSGSNEQFF.